This T cell receptor beta chain was documented in a study of T cell repertoires in cytomegalovirus infection. This CDR3 region has 14 residues. J was trimmed by 3 bases and V by 6 bases; bases with no gene match: 8. Germline lookup yields CDR1 MNHEY and CDR2 SVGEGT. Ten or more counts support this clonotype. MiXCR, applied by TCRdb to the reads, yields one record per CDR3 protein. Altogether about 250,000 distinct CDR3 sequences are present, approximately 13% being singletons, with the ten largest covering approximately 1.6%. The TCR was taken from a human donor in good health (CMV status not recorded). Some clones in this sample may be carry-over from other donors' samples. The chain recombines TRBV6-2 or TRBV6-3 with TRBJ2-7, with TRBD1 identical over 7 bases. The sequenced sample was PBMCs. CDR3 coding DNA: TGTGCCAGCAGAGGCCGGACAGGAGGCTACGAGCAGTACTTC. Residues: CASRGRTGGYEQYF.